This TCR beta chain was obtained from a study of shared clonotypes between healthy human individuals. This clone has just a few counts. The authors divided CD4+ cells into CD45RA+ naive and CD45RA-negative memory subsets. The repertoire was sequenced with immunoSEQ multiplex PCR; TCRdb's copy has only in-frame clones and lacks some. The table includes hundreds of thousands of clones, more than 95% detected once. This CDR3 comprises 13 residues. Germline V gene data show CDR1 as SEHNR and CDR2 as FQNEAQ (reference sequence). V was clipped by 5 bases and J by 5 bases; unmatched bases: 3. Sequenced sample: naive CD4+ T cells sorted from blood. The subset is: CD45RA+ positively selected. This receptor was taken from a woman aged 30 to 39 in good health. The V gene is TRBV7-9, the J gene TRBJ2-5; the match to TRBD1 covers 9 bases. CDR3 amino acids: CASSPDRGETQYF. CDR3 coding DNA: TGTGCCAGCAGCCCCGACAGGGGGGAGACCCAGTACTTC.